These 27 T cell receptor beta chains came from one sample sequenced in a study of beta chain features in type 1 diabetes. Isolated RNA was reverse transcribed in full, so expressed TCRB transcripts were sequenced. Clones were read by immunoSEQ multiplex PCR, and TCRdb kept only the in-frame ones, dropping some. Of 350,000 to 450,000 clones listed, about 14% were seen once; the top ten hold about 0.019%. The source material was naive CD4+ T cells from blood. These receptors were collected from a woman aged 18 to 35 in good health.

The rearrangement joins TRBV6-4 to TRBJ2-1; the match to TRBD2 covers 9 bases. The CDR3 runs 14 residues. From germline, CDR1 is MRHNA and CDR2 SNTAGT. The trim removed 4 bases at V and 8 bases at J, leaving 6 bases unmatched. CDR3 sequence (DNA): TGTGCCAGCAGTGTGAGCGGGAGGAGGGATGAGCAGTTCTTC. It encodes CASSVSGRRDEQFF.

This clone was seen a few times. This chain joins TRBV4-3 and TRBJ2-7; TRBD2 might be the D (6 bases). Germline V gene lookup returns CDR1 LGHNA and CDR2 YSLEER. CDR3 length equals 15 residues. Trimming shortened V by 0 bases and J by 2 bases, and 11 bases separated the two germline ends. CDR3 in amino acids: CASSQEVGGTYEQYF. CDR3 DNA: TGCGCCAGCAGCCAAGAAGTTGGCGGGACCTACGAGCAGTACTTC.

The rearrangement uses TRBV25-1 and TRBJ2-1, with TRBD2 matching over 11 bases. V gave up 6 bases and J gave up 8 bases; unmatched junction bases: 6. Germline lookup yields CDR1 MGHDK and CDR2 SYGVNS. The CDR3 consists of 14 residues. The chain's CDR3 is CASRLAGGRYEQFF. Written as DNA, the CDR3 is TGTGCCAGCAGGTTAGCGGGAGGGAGATATGAGCAGTTCTTC.

The chain uses TRBV5-4 and TRBJ2-3; D gene uncertain. With 2 bases removed from V and 4 bases from J, the gap between germline ends came to 8 bases. The CDR3 loop spans 13 amino acids. Germline V gene lookup returns CDR1 SGHNT and CDR2 YYREEE (reference sequence). This chain's CDR3 is CASSLTWPDTQYF. The CDR3 DNA is TGTGCCAGCAGCTTAACCTGGCCAGATACGCAGTATTTT.

The J gene is TRBJ1-5, the V gene TRBV5-5; possible D gene TRBD1, 6 bases. The CDR3 totals 15 residues. Germline lookup yields CDR1 SGHKS and CDR2 YYEKEE (reference sequence). The V and J ends lost 1 base and 6 bases respectively, with 14 bases between them. The CDR3 sequence: CASSLWWGLGQPQHF. In DNA form, the CDR3 reads TGTGCCAGCAGCTTGTGGTGGGGGCTAGGTCAGCCCCAGCATTTT.

This chain connects TRBV7-9 to TRBJ1-4, with 7 bases aligning to TRBD1. Germline V gene sequence: CDR1 SEHNR, CDR2 FQNEAQ (reference sequence). Losses at the gene ends were 1 base for V and 8 bases for J; bases not matched to a gene: 10. The CDR3 is 16 residues long. Written as DNA, the CDR3 is TGTGCCAGCAGCTTAGGGGGCGTGACAGGGCACGAAAAACTGTTTTTT. The encoded protein is CASSLGGVTGHEKLFF.

The chain couples TRBV9 to TRBJ2-6, with TRBD2 identical over 8 bases. The V gene's germline CDR1 is SGDLS and CDR2 YYNGEE. This CDR3 has 17 residues. V lost 1 base, J lost 0 bases, and 3 bases stayed unmatched. The chain's CDR3 is CASSVRGGTSGANVLTF. The CDR3 coding sequence is TGTGCCAGCAGCGTACGGGGGGGGACCTCTGGGGCCAACGTCCTGACTTTC.

In its sample, this clone was seen a few times. J is TRBJ1-1 and V is TRBV29-1; 7 positions agree with TRBD1. Trimming took 7 bases from V and 4 from J; bases not matched to a gene: 6. Germline V CDR1 and CDR2: SQVTM, ANQGSEA. CDR3 size: 12 residues. The CDR3 reads CSGQGPGTEAFF. CDR3 coding DNA: TGCAGCGGACAGGGTCCAGGCACTGAAGCTTTCTTT. The full variable domain, its missing parts supplied by reference TRBV29-1 and TRBJ1-1, is SAVISQKPSRDICQRGTSLTIQCQVDSQVTMMFWYRQQPGQSLTLIATANQGSEATYESGFVIDKFPISRPNLTFSTLTVSNMSPEDSSIYLCSGQGPGTEAFFGQGTRLTVV.

CDR3 residues: CASSLSSSYNEQFF. The DNA of the CDR3 is TGTGCCAGCAGTCTCTCGAGCTCCTACAATGAGCAGTTCTTC. The rearrangement joins TRBV6-4 to TRBJ2-1, with D unclear. This CDR3 has 14 amino acids. V lost 5 bases, J lost 0 bases, and 8 bases lay in between. Per the germline V gene, CDR1 is MRHNA and CDR2 is SNTAGT.

This clone was observed a few times. The chain uses TRBV28 and TRBJ2-7; tentatively, D is TRBD1 (6 bases). Deletions cut 7 bases from V and 6 bases from J, with 10 bases between. The CDR3 extends over 11 amino acids. Germline V gene sequence: CDR1 MDHEN, CDR2 SYDVKM. CDR3 DNA sequence: TGTGCCAGCACTCTCAGGGGCGAGCAGTACTTC. This sequence encodes CASTLRGEQYF.

V and J are TRBV27 and TRBJ2-1; 12 nucleotides agree with TRBD2. The CDR3 has 14 residues. Germline V gives CDR1 MNHEY, CDR2 SMNVEV (reference sequence). V trimming: 5 bases; J trimming: 9 bases; junction bases outside the gene matches: 5. CDR3 residues: CASSTTSGRTEQFF. CDR3 bases: TGTGCCAGCAGTACCACTAGCGGGAGGACTGAGCAGTTCTTC.

J is TRBJ2-1 and V is TRBV2; 11 nucleotides match TRBD2. The V gene end was trimmed by 7 bases and the J gene end by 7 bases; junction bases not matched to a gene: 9. This CDR3 has 15 residues. Germline values: CDR1 SNHLY, CDR2 FYNNEI. The CDR3 coding sequence is TGTGCCAGCATTCGGGGACTAGCGGTAGATAATGAGCAGTTCTTC. Its translation: CASIRGLAVDNEQFF.

This clone was detected only a few times. The V gene is TRBV27, the J gene TRBJ2-3; TRBD2 is a possible D gene (6 bases). This CDR3 has 14 residues. Trimming took off 4 bases at V and 6 bases at J, with 14 bases between the two ends. In germline, CDR1 is MNHEY, CDR2 SMNVEV (reference sequence). CDR3 loop: CASSWRGAEDTQYF. The CDR3 region has the DNA TGTGCCAGCAGTTGGCGCGGGGCGGAGGATACGCAGTATTTT.

This clone was seen a handful of times. For the CDR3, the DNA is TGTGCCAGCAGTGACCTGGGAACAGGTTATAGCAATCAGCCCCAGCATTTT. Translating gives CASSDLGTGYSNQPQHF. The chain recombines TRBV27 with TRBJ1-5; D possibly corresponds to TRBD1 (5 bases). The V end was cut by 5 bases, the J end by 0 bases, with 17 bases between. There are 17 residues in the CDR3. Germline V gene lookup returns CDR1 MNHEY and CDR2 SMNVEV (reference sequence).

This clone was counted a few times. V is TRBV4-1 and J is TRBJ2-1; D is perhaps TRBD2 (6 bases). Germline values: CDR1 MGHRA, CDR2 YSYEKL. V was clipped by 4 bases and J by 0 bases, with 13 bases between them. The CDR3 sequence is 16 residues long. DNA of the CDR3: TGCGCCAGCAGCCCCGCTGGGACTCCCTCCTACAATGAGCAGTTCTTC. It encodes CASSPAGTPSYNEQFF.

This chain connects TRBV29-1 to TRBJ2-7, with 9 bases fitting TRBD2. The CDR3 is 15 amino acids. V was clipped by 3 bases and J by 1 base; unmatched bases: 7. Germline V gene lookup returns CDR1 SQVTM and CDR2 ANQGSEA. CDR3 amino acids: CSVDGASGTSYEQYF. In DNA form, the CDR3 reads TGCAGCGTTGACGGCGCTAGCGGGACTTCCTACGAGCAGTACTTC.

The V and J genes are TRBV4-2 and TRBJ2-7; 12 bases line up with TRBD2. V lost 1 base, J lost 5 bases, and 12 bases stayed unmatched. CDR3 size: 18 residues. Germline CDR1 is LGHNA and CDR2 is YNFKEQ. CDR3 coding DNA: TGTGCCAGCAGCCAAGGTGCTAGCGGGAGGGCCCGTATGGACGAGCAGTACTTC. Translating it yields CASSQGASGRARMDEQYF.

CDR3 amino acids: CASSRMGAGAVEQYF. The CDR3 region has the DNA TGTGCCAGCAGCCGGATGGGGGCCGGGGCCGTCGAGCAGTACTTC. The chain is built from TRBV7-2 and TRBJ2-7; D perhaps matches TRBD1 (6 bases). V was shortened by 5 bases and J by 6 bases, with 20 bases between the two germline ends. Germline V gene lookup returns CDR1 SGHTA and CDR2 FQGNSA. CDR3 size: 15 residues. The full variable domain, rest sourced from reference TRBV7-2 and TRBJ2-7, is GAGVSQSPSNKVTEKGKDVELRCDPISGHTALYWYRQSLGQGLEFLIYFQGNSAPDKSGLPSDRFSAERTGGSVSTLTIQRTQQEDSAVYLCASSRMGAGAVEQYFGPGTRLTVT.

This clone was seen a few times. The J gene is TRBJ2-7, the V gene TRBV29-1; 9 bases fit TRBD2. V shed 7 bases, J shed 2 bases, and the junction held 6 bases outside the gene matches. Looked up from germline, CDR1 is SQVTM and CDR2 is ANQGSEA. This CDR3 is 13 amino acids long. The CDR3 DNA is TGCAGCGCTGGACTAGCGCCTACCTACGAGCAGTACTTC. Amino acid sequence: CSAGLAPTYEQYF.

This clone was counted a single time. The gene calls are TRBV30 and TRBJ2-5; 9 nucleotides match TRBD2. Germline V lookup: CDR1 GTSNPN, CDR2 SVGIG (reference sequence). CDR3 size: 13 residues. The ends lost 4 bases at V and 9 bases at J; junction bases unmatched: 9. The CDR3 sequence: CAWISGSGGAQYF. The CDR3 DNA is TGTGCCTGGATTAGCGGGAGTGGAGGGGCCCAGTACTTC.

CDR3 sequence reads: CASSSGQGLAFF. The DNA for the CDR3 is TGTGCCAGCAGCTCGGGGCAGGGGTTGGCTTTCTTT. The chain combines TRBV28 with TRBJ1-1; maybe TRBD1 (6 bases). Germline CDR1 reads MDHEN; CDR2 reads SYDVKM. Trimming pared 6 bases from V and 11 bases from J, leaving 16 bases between. This CDR3 has 12 amino acids.

Regarding this clone: The sample contains more than one DNA sequence encoding this CDR3. The chain has TRBV9 and TRBJ1-5; 8 bases fit TRBD1. CDR1 is SGDLS, CDR2 YYNGEE, per germline. V lost 2 bases to trimming and J lost 4 bases; unmatched junction nucleotides: 5. The length of the CDR3 is 15 residues. The CDR3 region has the DNA TGTGCCAGCAGCGTTGGACAGGGTTTTAATCAGCCCCAGCATTTT. Its translation: CASSVGQGFNQPQHF.

The chain couples TRBV2 to TRBJ2-3; D uncertain. The germline gives CDR1 SNHLY, CDR2 FYNNEI. The CDR3 extends over 14 amino acids. V lost 3 bases and J 4 bases, leaving 11 bases between the germline ends. CDR3 bases: TGTGCCAGCAGTGAGGCTAGTCTGGCAGATACGCAGTATTTT. As protein: CASSEASLADTQYF.

This chain links TRBV7-2 with TRBJ2-5, with D maybe TRBD2 (5 bases). This CDR3 spans 15 amino acids. Germline lookup yields CDR1 SGHTA and CDR2 FQGNSA. V was clipped by 6 bases and J by 4 bases, with 18 bases between them. CDR3 protein: CASSVRPGSGETQYF. The CDR3, as DNA: TGTGCCAGCAGTGTAAGGCCTGGGAGTGGAGAGACCCAGTACTTC.

This clone showed up just a few times. V and J are TRBV7-9 and TRBJ1-1, with D unclear. V lost 2 bases and J 1 base, leaving 8 bases between the germline ends. CDR1 SEHNR and CDR2 FQNEAQ come from the germline V gene (reference sequence). There are 14 residues in the CDR3. Here the CDR3 reads CASSLSGRNTEAFF. The CDR3 coding sequence is TGTGCCAGCAGCTTATCTGGGAGGAACACTGAAGCTTTCTTT.

This clone was seen a handful of times. V usage is TRBV7-3 and J usage is TRBJ2-1; D uncertain. The CDR3 length is 15 residues. V was trimmed by 5 bases and J by 2 bases, leaving 13 bases between them. The germline V gene encodes CDR1 SGHTA and CDR2 FQGTGA. This CDR3 reads CASSPTGRTYNEQFF. The CDR3 DNA sequence: TGTGCCAGCAGCCCCACGGGTAGAACCTACAATGAGCAGTTCTTC.

The rearrangement joins TRBV25-1 to TRBJ2-3, with D possibly matching TRBD1 (6 bases). There are 13 residues in the CDR3. Germline loops: CDR1 MGHDK, CDR2 SYGVNS. Trimming removed 7 bases at V and 5 bases at J, with 13 bases between. CDR3 sequence (DNA): TGTGCCAGCACCAGGGGCGCGGGAGATACGCAGTATTTT. Amino acid sequence: CASTRGAGDTQYF.